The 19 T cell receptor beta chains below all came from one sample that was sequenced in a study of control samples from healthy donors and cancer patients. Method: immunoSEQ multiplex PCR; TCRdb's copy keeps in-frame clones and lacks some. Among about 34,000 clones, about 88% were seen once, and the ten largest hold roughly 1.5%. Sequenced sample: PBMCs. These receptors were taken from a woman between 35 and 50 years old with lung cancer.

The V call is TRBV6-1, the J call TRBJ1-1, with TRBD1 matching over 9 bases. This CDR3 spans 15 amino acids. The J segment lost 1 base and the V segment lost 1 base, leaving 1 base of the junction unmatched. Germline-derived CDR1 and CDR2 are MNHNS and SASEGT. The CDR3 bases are TGTGCCAGCAGTGAAGAGGGACAGGGGAACACTGAAGCTTTCTTT. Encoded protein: CASSEEGQGNTEAFF.

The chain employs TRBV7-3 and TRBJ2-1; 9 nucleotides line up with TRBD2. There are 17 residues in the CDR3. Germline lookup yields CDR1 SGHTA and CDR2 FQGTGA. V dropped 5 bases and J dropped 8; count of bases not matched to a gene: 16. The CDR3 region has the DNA TGTGCCAGCAGCCCTACCCTTCAGCGGGGGGTCGGCTATGAGCAGTTCTTC. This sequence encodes CASSPTLQRGVGYEQFF.

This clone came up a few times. The CDR3 is CSVEVLQDGSGNTIYF. As DNA, the CDR3 is TGCAGCGTTGAAGTGCTACAGGATGGCTCTGGAAACACCATATATTTT. The genes are TRBV29-1 and TRBJ1-3; maybe TRBD1 (5 bases). The CDR3 is 16 amino acids. Germline V gene lookup returns CDR1 SQVTM and CDR2 ANQGSEA. V was shortened by 1 base and J by 0 bases, with 13 bases between the two germline ends.

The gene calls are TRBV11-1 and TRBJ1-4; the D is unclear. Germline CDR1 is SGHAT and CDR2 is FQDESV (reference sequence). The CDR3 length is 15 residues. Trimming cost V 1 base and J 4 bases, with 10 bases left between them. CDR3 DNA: TGTGCCAGCAGCTTAGACCGCTCCTATAATGAAAAACTGTTTTTT. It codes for CASSLDRSYNEKLFF.

CDR3 residues: CASSLDGGGYGYTF. CDR3 coding DNA: TGTGCCAGCAGCTTAGACGGCGGAGGCTATGGCTACACCTTC. The chain uses TRBV7-9 and TRBJ1-2; D not certain. The CDR3 runs to 14 residues. The germline V and J ends were trimmed by 1 base and 4 bases, with 10 bases remaining between them. The germline V gene encodes CDR1 SEHNR and CDR2 FQNEAQ (reference sequence).

The CDR3 here is CASSLWGQGTDTQYF. The CDR3 DNA sequence: TGCGCCAGCAGCTTGTGGGGACAGGGAACAGATACGCAGTATTTT. The chain combines TRBV5-1 with TRBJ2-3; 9 nucleotides match TRBD1. CDR1 SGHRS and CDR2 YFSETQ come from the germline V gene. The trim removed 1 base at V and 3 bases at J, leaving 3 bases unmatched. The CDR3 runs to 15 residues.

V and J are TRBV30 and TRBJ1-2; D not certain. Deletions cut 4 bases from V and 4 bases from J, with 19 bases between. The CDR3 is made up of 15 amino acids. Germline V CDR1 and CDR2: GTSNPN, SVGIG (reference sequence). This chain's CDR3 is CAWTSERGSIYGYTF. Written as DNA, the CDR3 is TGTGCCTGGACCTCCGAGCGGGGTTCCATCTATGGCTACACCTTC.

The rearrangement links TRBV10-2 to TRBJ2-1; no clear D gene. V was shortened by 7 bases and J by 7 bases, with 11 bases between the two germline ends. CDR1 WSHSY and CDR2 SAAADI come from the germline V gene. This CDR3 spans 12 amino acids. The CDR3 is CASTGLLNEQFF. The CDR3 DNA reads TGCGCCAGCACTGGCTTGTTGAATGAGCAGTTCTTC.

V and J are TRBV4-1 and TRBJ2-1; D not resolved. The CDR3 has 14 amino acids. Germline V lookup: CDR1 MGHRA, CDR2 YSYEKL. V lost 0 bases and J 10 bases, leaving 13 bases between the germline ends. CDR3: CASSQDPLGREQFF. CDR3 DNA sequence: TGCGCCAGCAGCCAAGACCCTCTAGGGCGCGAGCAGTTCTTC.

CDR3 DNA: TGTGCCAGCTCACCACCGACCTTACGGGAGACCCAGTACTTC. It translates to CASSPPTLRETQYF. The V and J genes are TRBV18 and TRBJ2-5; D uncertain. Trimming shortened V by 0 bases and J by 5 bases, and 10 bases separated the two germline ends. This CDR3 region has 14 residues. Germline CDR1 KGHSH, CDR2 LQKENI.

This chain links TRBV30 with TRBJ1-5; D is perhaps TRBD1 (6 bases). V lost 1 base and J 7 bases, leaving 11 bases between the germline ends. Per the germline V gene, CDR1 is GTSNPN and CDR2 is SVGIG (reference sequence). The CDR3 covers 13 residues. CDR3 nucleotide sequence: TGTGCCTGGAGTGCAGGGGAGGGGCAGCCCCAGCATTTT. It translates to CAWSAGEGQPQHF.

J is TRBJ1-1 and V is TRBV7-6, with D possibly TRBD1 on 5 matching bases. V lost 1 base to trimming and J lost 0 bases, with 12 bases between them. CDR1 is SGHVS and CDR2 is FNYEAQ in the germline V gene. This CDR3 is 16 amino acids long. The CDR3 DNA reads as TGTGCCAGCAGCTTAGGACAGACAAACTTGAACACTGAAGCTTTCTTT. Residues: CASSLGQTNLNTEAFF.

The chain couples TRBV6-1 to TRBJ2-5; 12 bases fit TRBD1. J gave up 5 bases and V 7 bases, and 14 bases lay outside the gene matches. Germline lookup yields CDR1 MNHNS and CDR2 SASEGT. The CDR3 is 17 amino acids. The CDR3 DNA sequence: TGTGCCAGCAATGACCCGGGACAGGGGGCCAGCCTGGAGACCCAGTACTTC. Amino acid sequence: CASNDPGQGASLETQYF.

The CDR3 region has the DNA TGTGCCAGCAGCTTCACGGGGAGCTACGAGCAGTACTTC. Its protein product is CASSFTGSYEQYF. The rearrangement links TRBV5-6 to TRBJ2-7; D perhaps matches TRBD2 (5 bases). Germline V gene lookup returns CDR1 SGHDT and CDR2 YYEEEE. The CDR3 consists of 13 residues. The V end lost 2 bases, the J end lost 3 bases, and 9 bases lay between the germline ends.

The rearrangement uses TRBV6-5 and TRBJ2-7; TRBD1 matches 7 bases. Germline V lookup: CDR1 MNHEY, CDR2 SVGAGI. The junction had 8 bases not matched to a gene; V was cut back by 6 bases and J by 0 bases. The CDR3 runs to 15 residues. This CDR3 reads CASRPGQFGSYEQYF. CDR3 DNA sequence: TGTGCCAGCAGGCCGGGACAGTTCGGCTCCTACGAGCAGTACTTC.

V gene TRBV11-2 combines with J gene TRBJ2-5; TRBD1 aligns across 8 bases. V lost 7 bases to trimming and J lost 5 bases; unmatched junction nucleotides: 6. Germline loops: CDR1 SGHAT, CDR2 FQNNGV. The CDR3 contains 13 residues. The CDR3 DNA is TGTGCCAGCAACCCAGGGGGCGGGGAGACCCAGTACTTC. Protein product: CASNPGGGETQYF.

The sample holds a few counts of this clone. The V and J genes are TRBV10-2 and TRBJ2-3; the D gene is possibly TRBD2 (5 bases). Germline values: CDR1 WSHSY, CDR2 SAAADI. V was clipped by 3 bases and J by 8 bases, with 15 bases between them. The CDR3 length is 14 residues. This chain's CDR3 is CASSDASPWGTQYF. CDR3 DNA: TGCGCCAGCAGTGACGCTAGCCCCTGGGGTACGCAGTATTTT.

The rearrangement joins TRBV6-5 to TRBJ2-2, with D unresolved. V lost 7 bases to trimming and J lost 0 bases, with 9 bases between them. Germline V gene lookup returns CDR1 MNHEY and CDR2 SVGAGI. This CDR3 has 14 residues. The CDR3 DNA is TGTGCCAGCACGGCACCTTCGAACACCGGGGAGCTGTTTTTT. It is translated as CASTAPSNTGELFF.

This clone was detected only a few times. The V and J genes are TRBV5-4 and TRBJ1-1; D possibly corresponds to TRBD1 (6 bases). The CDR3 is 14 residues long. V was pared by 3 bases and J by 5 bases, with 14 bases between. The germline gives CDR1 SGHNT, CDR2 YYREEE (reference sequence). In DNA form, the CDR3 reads TGTGCCAGCAGCTCCAGGGGTATGGGAACTGAAGCTTTCTTT. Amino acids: CASSSRGMGTEAFF.